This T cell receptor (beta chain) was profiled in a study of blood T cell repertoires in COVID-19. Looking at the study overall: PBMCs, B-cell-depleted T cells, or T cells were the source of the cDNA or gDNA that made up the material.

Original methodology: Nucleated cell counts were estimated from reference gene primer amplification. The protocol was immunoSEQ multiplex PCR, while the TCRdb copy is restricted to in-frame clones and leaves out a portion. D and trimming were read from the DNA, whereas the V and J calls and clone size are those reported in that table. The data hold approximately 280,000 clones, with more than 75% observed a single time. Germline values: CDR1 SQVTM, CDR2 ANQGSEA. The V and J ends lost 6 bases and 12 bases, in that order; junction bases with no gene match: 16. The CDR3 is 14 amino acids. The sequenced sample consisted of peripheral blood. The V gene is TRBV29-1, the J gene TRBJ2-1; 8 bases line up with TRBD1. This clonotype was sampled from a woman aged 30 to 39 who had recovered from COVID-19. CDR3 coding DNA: TGCAGCGTCCGTCCAGGACAGGGCCTCGGGGGGCAGTTCTTC. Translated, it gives CSVRPGQGLGGQFF.